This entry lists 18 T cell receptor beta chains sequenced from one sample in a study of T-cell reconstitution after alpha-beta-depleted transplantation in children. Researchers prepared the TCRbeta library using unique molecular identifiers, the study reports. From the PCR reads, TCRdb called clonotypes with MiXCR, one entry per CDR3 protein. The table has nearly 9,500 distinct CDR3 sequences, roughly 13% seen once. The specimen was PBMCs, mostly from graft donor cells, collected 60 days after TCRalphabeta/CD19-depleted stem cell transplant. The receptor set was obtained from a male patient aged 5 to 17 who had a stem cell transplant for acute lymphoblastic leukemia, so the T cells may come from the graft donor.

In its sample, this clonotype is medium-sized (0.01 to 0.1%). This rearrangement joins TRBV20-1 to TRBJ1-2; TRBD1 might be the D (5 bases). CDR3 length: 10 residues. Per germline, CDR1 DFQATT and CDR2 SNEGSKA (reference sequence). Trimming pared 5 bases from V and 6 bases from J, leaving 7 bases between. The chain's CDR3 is CSAGDDGYTF. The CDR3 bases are TGCAGTGCTGGGGACGATGGCTACACCTTC.

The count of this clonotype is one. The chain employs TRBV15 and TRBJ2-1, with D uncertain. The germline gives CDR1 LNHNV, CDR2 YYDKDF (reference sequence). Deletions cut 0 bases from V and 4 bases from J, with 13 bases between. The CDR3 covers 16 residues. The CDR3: CATSREATALYNEQFF. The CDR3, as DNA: TGTGCCACCAGCAGAGAGGCGACCGCTTTATACAATGAGCAGTTCTTC.

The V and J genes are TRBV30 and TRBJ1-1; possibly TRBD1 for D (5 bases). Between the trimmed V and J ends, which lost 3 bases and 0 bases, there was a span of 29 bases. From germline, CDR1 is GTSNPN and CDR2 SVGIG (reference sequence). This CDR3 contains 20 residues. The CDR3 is CAWSFRWFRDWEFMNTEAFF. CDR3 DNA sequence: TGTGCCTGGAGCTTCCGGTGGTTTCGGGACTGGGAATTTATGAACACTGAAGCTTTCTTT.

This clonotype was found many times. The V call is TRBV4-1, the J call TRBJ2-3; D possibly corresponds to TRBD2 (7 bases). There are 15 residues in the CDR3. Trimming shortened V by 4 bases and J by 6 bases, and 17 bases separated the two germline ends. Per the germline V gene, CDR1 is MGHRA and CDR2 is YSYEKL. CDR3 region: CASSPQGGGRDTQYF. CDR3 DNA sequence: TGCGCCAGCAGCCCCCAAGGGGGGGGGAGGGATACGCAGTATTTT.

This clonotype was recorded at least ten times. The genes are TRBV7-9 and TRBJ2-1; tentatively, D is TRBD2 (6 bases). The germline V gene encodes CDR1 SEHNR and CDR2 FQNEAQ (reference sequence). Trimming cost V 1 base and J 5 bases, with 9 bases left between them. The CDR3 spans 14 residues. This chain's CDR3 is CASSLGERDNEQFF. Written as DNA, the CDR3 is TGTGCCAGCAGCTTAGGGGAGCGGGACAATGAGCAGTTCTTC.

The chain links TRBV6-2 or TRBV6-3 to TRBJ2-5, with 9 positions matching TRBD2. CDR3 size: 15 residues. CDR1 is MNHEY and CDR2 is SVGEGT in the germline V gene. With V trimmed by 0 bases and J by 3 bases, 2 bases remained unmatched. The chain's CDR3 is CASSYSGTSKETQYF. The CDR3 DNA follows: TGTGCCAGCAGTTACTCTGGGACTAGCAAAGAGACCCAGTACTTC.

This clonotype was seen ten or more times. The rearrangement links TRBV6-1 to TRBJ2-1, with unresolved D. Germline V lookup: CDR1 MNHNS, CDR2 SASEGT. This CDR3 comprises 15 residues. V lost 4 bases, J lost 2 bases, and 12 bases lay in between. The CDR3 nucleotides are TGTGCCAGCAGTGCTGGGGTACTCCCCTACAATGAGCAGTTCTTC. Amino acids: CASSAGVLPYNEQFF.

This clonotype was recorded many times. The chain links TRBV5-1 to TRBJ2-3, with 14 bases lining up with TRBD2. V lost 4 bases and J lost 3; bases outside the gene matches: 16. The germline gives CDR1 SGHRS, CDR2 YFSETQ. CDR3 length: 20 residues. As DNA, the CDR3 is TGCGCCAGCAGCCCTTCGTTGCGACTAGCGGGGGGGCCCGGGACAGATACGCAGTATTTT. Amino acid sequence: CASSPSLRLAGGPGTDTQYF.

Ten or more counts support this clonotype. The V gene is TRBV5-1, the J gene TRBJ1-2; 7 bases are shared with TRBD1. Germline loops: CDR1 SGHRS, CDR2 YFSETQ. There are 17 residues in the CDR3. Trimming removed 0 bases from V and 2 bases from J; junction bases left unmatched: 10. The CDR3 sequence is CASSLARGGWFNYGYTF. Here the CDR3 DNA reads TGCGCCAGCAGCTTGGCCAGAGGGGGCTGGTTCAACTATGGCTACACCTTC.

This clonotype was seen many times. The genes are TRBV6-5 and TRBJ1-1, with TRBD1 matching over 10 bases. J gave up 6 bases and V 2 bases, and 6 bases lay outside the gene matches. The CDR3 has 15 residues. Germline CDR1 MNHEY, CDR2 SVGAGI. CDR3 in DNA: TGTGCCAGCAGTTACGCAGACAGGGGGCGGGCTGAAGCTTTCTTT. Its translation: CASSYADRGRAEAFF.

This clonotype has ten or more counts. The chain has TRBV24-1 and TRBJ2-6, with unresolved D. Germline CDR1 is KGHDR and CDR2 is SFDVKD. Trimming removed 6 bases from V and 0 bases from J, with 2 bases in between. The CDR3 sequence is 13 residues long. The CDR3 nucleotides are TGTGCCACCAGTCCCTCTGGGGCCAACGTCCTGACTTTC. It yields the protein CATSPSGANVLTF.

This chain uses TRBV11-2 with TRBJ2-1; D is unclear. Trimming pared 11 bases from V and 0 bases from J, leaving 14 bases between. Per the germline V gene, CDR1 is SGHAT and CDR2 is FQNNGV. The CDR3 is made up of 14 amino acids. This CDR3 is CACWLPSSYNEQFF. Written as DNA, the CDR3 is TGTGCCTGCTGGTTGCCCAGCTCCTACAATGAGCAGTTCTTC.

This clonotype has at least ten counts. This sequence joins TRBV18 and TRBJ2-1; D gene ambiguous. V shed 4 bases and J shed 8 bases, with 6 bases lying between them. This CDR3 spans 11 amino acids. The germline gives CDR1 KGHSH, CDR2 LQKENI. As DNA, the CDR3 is TGTGCCAGCTCACTTGCAGATGAGCAGTTCTTC. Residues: CASSLADEQFF.

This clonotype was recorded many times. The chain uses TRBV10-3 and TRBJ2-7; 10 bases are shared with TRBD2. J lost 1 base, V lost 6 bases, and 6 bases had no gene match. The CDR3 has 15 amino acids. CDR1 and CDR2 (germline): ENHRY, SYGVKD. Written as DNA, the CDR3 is TGTGCCATCAGCTCCCTAGCGGGAGTATCCTACGAGCAGTACTTC. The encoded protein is CAISSLAGVSYEQYF.

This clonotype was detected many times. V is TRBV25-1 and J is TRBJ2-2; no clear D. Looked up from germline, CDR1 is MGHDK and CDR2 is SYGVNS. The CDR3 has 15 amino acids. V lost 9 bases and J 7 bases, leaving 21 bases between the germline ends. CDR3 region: CARKSPRYKDGELFF. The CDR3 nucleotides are TGTGCCAGAAAATCCCCCCGTTATAAGGACGGGGAGCTGTTTTTT.

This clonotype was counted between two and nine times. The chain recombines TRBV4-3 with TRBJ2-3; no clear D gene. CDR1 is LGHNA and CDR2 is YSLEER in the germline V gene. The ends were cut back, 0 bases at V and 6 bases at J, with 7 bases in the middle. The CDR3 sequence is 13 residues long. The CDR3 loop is CASSQDGLDTQYF. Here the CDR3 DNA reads TGCGCCAGCAGCCAAGACGGCCTGGATACGCAGTATTTT.

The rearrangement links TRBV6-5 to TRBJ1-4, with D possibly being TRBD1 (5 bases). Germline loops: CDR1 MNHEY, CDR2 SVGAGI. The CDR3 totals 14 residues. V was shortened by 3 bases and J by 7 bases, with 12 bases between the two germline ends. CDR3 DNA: TGTGCCAGCAGTTATTTCGGGGGGAGTGAAAAACTGTTTTTT. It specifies CASSYFGGSEKLFF.

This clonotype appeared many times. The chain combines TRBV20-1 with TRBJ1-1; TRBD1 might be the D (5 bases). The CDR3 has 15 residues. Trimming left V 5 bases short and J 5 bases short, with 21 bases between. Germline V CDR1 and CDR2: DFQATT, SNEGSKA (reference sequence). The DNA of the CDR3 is TGCAGTGCTTACCAGCCGGGGGGAGGAAAGACTGAAGCTTTCTTT. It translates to CSAYQPGGGKTEAFF.